The 24 T cell receptor beta chains below all came from one sample that was sequenced in a study of cytomegalovirus exposure and HLA in healthy donors. It was with 60 Vbeta and 13 Jbeta primers that the PCR ran. Here immunoSEQ multiplex PCR was the method, and the copy in TCRdb shows in-frame clones only, minus some. The top ten hold about 4% of the sample, which has 150,000 to 180,000 clones, over 65% seen once. Sequences were obtained from PBMCs. The receptors shown here come from a woman aged 40 to 49 in good health and CMV-seronegative.

V is TRBV4-1 and J is TRBJ2-3; D is possibly TRBD1 (6 bases). The CDR3 consists of 16 residues. The germline V and J ends were trimmed by 1 base and 0 bases, with 11 bases remaining between them. Germline V gene lookup returns CDR1 MGHRA and CDR2 YSYEKL. The CDR3 region is CASSQGDTRSTDTQYF. CDR3 bases: TGCGCCAGCAGCCAAGGGGACACTAGAAGCACAGATACGCAGTATTTT.

The V call is TRBV25-1, the J call TRBJ2-1; 8 nucleotides agree with TRBD2. This CDR3 is 16 amino acids long. Trimming at V came to 1 base and at J to 6 bases, leaving 8 bases not matched to a gene. The germline CDR1 and CDR2 sequences are MGHDK and SYGVNS. DNA for the CDR3: TGTGCCAGCAGTGAATGGGACGGGAGCGGGGGCAATGAGCAGTTCTTC. Protein sequence: CASSEWDGSGGNEQFF.

The chain joins TRBV7-9 to TRBJ1-2; weak D call: TRBD1 (5 bases). The ends were cut back, 1 base at V and 3 bases at J, with 15 bases in the middle. From germline, CDR1 is SEHNR and CDR2 FQNEAQ (reference sequence). This CDR3 is built from 16 residues. The CDR3 region is CASSLGGKGLDYGYTF. CDR3 DNA: TGTGCCAGCAGCTTAGGGGGAAAGGGGTTGGACTATGGCTACACCTTC. Full variable domain (outside the CDR3, taken from reference TRBV7-9 and TRBJ1-2): DTGVSQNPRHKITKRGQNVTFRCDPISEHNRLYWYRQTLGQGPEFLTYFQNEAQLEKSRLLSDRFSAERPKGSFSTLEIQRTEQGDSAMYLCASSLGGKGLDYGYTFGSGTRLTVV.

The chain combines TRBV2 with TRBJ2-3; 14 nucleotides align to TRBD2. Germline CDR1 is SNHLY and CDR2 is FYNNEI. V gave up 10 bases and J gave up 1 base; unmatched junction bases: 13. The CDR3 has 18 residues. The CDR3 is CAIPGLAGAPRRTDTQYF. CDR3 in DNA: TGTGCCATCCCGGGACTAGCGGGAGCCCCGCGCCGCACAGATACGCAGTATTTT.

The gene calls are TRBV7-9 and TRBJ1-4; D is uncertain. The CDR3 length is 14 residues. V dropped 1 base and J dropped 4 bases, with 7 bases sitting between them. CDR1 and CDR2 (germline): SEHNR, FQNEAQ (reference sequence). The CDR3 coding sequence is TGTGCCAGCAGCTTAGGCAGAAATAATGAAAAACTGTTTTTT. Its translation: CASSLGRNNEKLFF.

V usage is TRBV13 and J usage is TRBJ1-2, with TRBD1 matching over 8 bases. The junction had 13 bases not matched to a gene; V was cut back by 5 bases and J by 5 bases. The CDR3 consists of 16 residues. Germline V gene lookup returns CDR1 PRHDT and CDR2 FYEKMQ (reference sequence). CDR3 DNA: TGTGCCAGCAGCCCAAGACCAGACAGGGGTCTTTATGGCTACACCTTC. Translating gives CASSPRPDRGLYGYTF.

There are a few counts of this clone. This chain connects TRBV4-2 to TRBJ2-2; 13 nucleotides agree with TRBD2. The V gene's germline CDR1 is LGHNA and CDR2 YNFKEQ. The ends lost 4 bases at V and 7 bases at J; junction bases unmatched: 3. The CDR3 is made up of 15 amino acids. The CDR3 reads CASSRGLAGDGELFF. CDR3 coding DNA: TGTGCCAGCAGCCGAGGACTAGCGGGGGACGGGGAGCTGTTTTTT.

The genes are TRBV18 and TRBJ1-5; 7 bases fit TRBD1. This CDR3 contains 15 residues. Trimming cost V 4 bases and J 3 bases; bases outside gene matches: 6. Germline V gene lookup returns CDR1 KGHSH and CDR2 LQKENI. The DNA of the CDR3 is TGTGCCAGCTCACGGCAGGGGGGTATCAATCAGCCCCAGCATTTT. The encoded protein is CASSRQGGINQPQHF.

CDR3 region: CASSLRLEETQYF. CDR3 in DNA: TGTGCCAGCAGCTTACGGTTGGAGGAGACCCAGTACTTC. V is TRBV11-2 and J is TRBJ2-5, with D unresolved. Germline CDR1 is SGHAT and CDR2 is FQNNGV. The CDR3 length is 13 residues. V shed 2 bases and J shed 5 bases, with 9 bases lying between them.

The rearrangement uses TRBV10-3 and TRBJ2-2, with D hard to call. The CDR3 loop spans 16 amino acids. Germline-derived CDR1 and CDR2 are ENHRY and SYGVKD. The V end was cut by 4 bases, the J end by 4 bases, with 16 bases between. CDR3 in DNA: TGTGCCATCAGTGCCAGGCCAGCCTTATTCACCGGGGAGCTGTTTTTT. Translation gives CAISARPALFTGELFF.

The V call is TRBV9, the J call TRBJ1-1, with D maybe TRBD1 (6 bases). The CDR3 has 15 residues. Looked up from germline, CDR1 is SGDLS and CDR2 is YYNGEE. V was cut by 0 bases and J by 5 bases, with 14 bases left in between. CDR3 loop: CASSVGGRGATEAFF. The DNA for the CDR3 is TGTGCCAGCAGCGTAGGGGGGAGGGGGGCTACTGAAGCTTTCTTT.

The rearrangement uses TRBV29-1 and TRBJ2-7; 8 bases agree with TRBD1. Germline V CDR1 and CDR2: SQVTM, ANQGSEA. The ends lost 4 bases at V and 6 bases at J; junction bases unmatched: 8. The CDR3 is 13 amino acids. The CDR3 nucleotides read TGCAGCGTTGCCCTGACAGGGGTGGGCGAGCAGTACTTC. Translating it yields CSVALTGVGEQYF.

This chain links TRBV11-2 with TRBJ1-2; 9 bases fit TRBD1. Per germline, CDR1 SGHAT and CDR2 FQNNGV. The ends lost 5 bases at V and 8 bases at J; junction bases unmatched: 9. This CDR3 is 14 amino acids long. CDR3 nucleotide sequence: TGTGCCAGCAGCGCGCCGGGACAGGGAACCGGCTACACCTTC. Translation: CASSAPGQGTGYTF.

V and J are TRBV2 and TRBJ2-1, with 9 nucleotides matching TRBD1. This CDR3 is 15 amino acids long. The trim removed 8 bases at V and 4 bases at J, leaving 9 bases unmatched. CDR1 and CDR2 (germline): SNHLY, FYNNEI. The CDR3 DNA sequence: TGTGCCAGCGCTCGGGACAGGGATGATTACAATGAGCAGTTCTTC. Translating it yields CASARDRDDYNEQFF.

The chain is built from TRBV7-8 and TRBJ2-1, with a tentative D call TRBD2 (6 bases). V shed 6 bases and J shed 2 bases, with 8 bases lying between them. Germline CDR1 SGHVS, CDR2 FQNEAQ. The CDR3 loop spans 13 amino acids. The CDR3 region has the DNA TGTGCCAGCAGGCGGGATCCCTACAATGAGCAGTTCTTC. Protein product: CASRRDPYNEQFF.

The chain has TRBV9 and TRBJ1-2; D call uncertain. This CDR3 is 13 amino acids long. Trimming left V 0 bases short and J 5 bases short, with 8 bases between. Germline CDR1 reads SGDLS; CDR2 reads YYNGEE. The CDR3 is CASSVAQEYGYTF. For the CDR3, the DNA is TGTGCCAGCAGCGTAGCTCAAGAGTATGGCTACACCTTC.

V usage is TRBV6-5 and J usage is TRBJ2-5; 7 bases map to TRBD2. The germline V gene has CDR1 MNHEY and CDR2 SVGAGI. CDR3 length: 15 residues. Trimming cost V 7 bases and J 2 bases; bases outside gene matches: 10. The CDR3 region has the DNA TGTGCCAGCACAGGCGGCGGGGGAAAACAAGAGACCCAGTACTTC. Its translation is CASTGGGGKQETQYF.

CDR3 sequence (DNA): TGTGCCAGCAGTTCCGCAGGACAGAACACTGAAGCTTTCTTT. This gives the protein CASSSAGQNTEAFF. The V call is TRBV28, the J call TRBJ1-1; possible D gene TRBD1, 5 bases. The CDR3 has 14 residues. The ends were cut back, 4 bases at V and 1 base at J, with 10 bases in the middle. The germline V gene has CDR1 MDHEN and CDR2 SYDVKM.

The chain is built from TRBV11-3 and TRBJ1-1, with TRBD1 matching 7 bases. The CDR3 totals 17 residues. The trim removed 3 bases at V and 1 base at J, leaving 11 bases unmatched. Germline values: CDR1 SGHNT, CDR2 YENEEA. CDR3 nucleotide sequence: TGTGCCAGCAGCTTGGGGAGACAGGGTCCAGGGAACACTGAAGCTTTCTTT. Translating gives CASSLGRQGPGNTEAFF.

This clone was seen only a few times. The chain uses TRBV6-5 and TRBJ1-2; TRBD1 agrees at 8 bases. Germline V gene sequence: CDR1 MNHEY, CDR2 SVGAGI. The CDR3 runs 11 residues. Germline trimming cut 5 bases from V and 8 bases from J; bases unmatched to any gene: 1. The CDR3 sequence: CASSAGGGYTF. In nucleotides, the CDR3 is TGTGCCAGCAGTGCAGGGGGCGGCTACACCTTC.

The rearrangement links TRBV2 to TRBJ1-6, with 9 positions matching TRBD1. Germline loops: CDR1 SNHLY, CDR2 FYNNEI. Trimming at V came to 4 bases and at J to 9 bases, leaving 4 bases not matched to a gene. The CDR3 consists of 14 residues. Here the CDR3 DNA reads TGTGCCAGCAGTGGGGACAGGGTACGTTCACCCCTCCACTTT. Protein: CASSGDRVRSPLHF.

In this sample, this clone turned up once. V usage is TRBV28 and J usage is TRBJ2-7, with 10 bases that match TRBD2. V lost 4 bases to trimming and J lost 10 bases; unmatched junction nucleotides: 4. The CDR3 is 12 amino acids. Germline V CDR1 and CDR2: MDHEN, SYDVKM. CDR3: CASSSSGRAQYF. For the CDR3, the DNA is TGTGCCAGCAGTTCCAGCGGGAGGGCCCAGTACTTC.

This chain uses TRBV7-9 with TRBJ2-1, with TRBD2 matching over 8 bases. The length of the CDR3 is 14 residues. Germline V lookup: CDR1 SEHNR, CDR2 FQNEAQ (reference sequence). V was clipped by 4 bases and J by 9 bases; unmatched bases: 8. CDR3 region: CASSSGEREIEQFF. Here the CDR3 DNA reads TGTGCCAGCAGCTCTGGGGAGCGGGAGATTGAGCAGTTCTTC.

The rearrangement uses TRBV7-2 and TRBJ1-6; 8 bases are a match to TRBD1. Looked up from germline, CDR1 is SGHTA and CDR2 is FQGNSA. Trimming at V came to 5 bases and at J to 8 bases, leaving 8 bases not matched to a gene. The CDR3 has 15 residues. The DNA for the CDR3 is TGTGCCAGCAGCCGACAGGGGCCCTGGGATTCACCCCTCCACTTT. Translated, it gives CASSRQGPWDSPLHF. Filled out from reference TRBV7-2 and TRBJ1-6, the complete variable domain reads GAGVSQSPSNKVTEKGKDVELRCDPISGHTALYWYRQSLGQGLEFLIYFQGNSAPDKSGLPSDRFSAERTGGSVSTLTIQRTQQEDSAVYLCASSRQGPWDSPLHFGNGTRLTVT.